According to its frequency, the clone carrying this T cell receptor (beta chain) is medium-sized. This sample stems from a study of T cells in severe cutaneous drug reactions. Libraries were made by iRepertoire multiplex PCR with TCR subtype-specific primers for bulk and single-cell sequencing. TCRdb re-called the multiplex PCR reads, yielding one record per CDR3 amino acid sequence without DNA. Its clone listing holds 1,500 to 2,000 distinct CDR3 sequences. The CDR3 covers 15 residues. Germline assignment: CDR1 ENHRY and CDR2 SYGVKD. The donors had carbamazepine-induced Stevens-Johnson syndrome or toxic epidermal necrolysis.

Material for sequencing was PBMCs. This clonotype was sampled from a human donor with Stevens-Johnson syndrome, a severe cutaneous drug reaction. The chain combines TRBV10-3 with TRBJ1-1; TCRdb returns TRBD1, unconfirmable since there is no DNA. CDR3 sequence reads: CAISDPGGMNTEAFF.